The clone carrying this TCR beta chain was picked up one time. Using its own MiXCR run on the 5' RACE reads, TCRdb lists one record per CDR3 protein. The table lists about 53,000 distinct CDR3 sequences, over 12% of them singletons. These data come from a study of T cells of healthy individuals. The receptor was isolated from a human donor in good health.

CDR3 nucleotide sequence: TGTGCCAGCAGCTTAACCGACTCTGGGGCCAACGTCCTGACTTTC. It is translated as CASSLTDSGANVLTF. V usage is TRBV7-9 and J usage is TRBJ2-6; D remains ambiguous. The CDR3 runs 15 residues. V was pared by 2 bases and J by 0 bases, with 5 bases between. From germline, CDR1 is SEHNR and CDR2 FQNEAQ (reference sequence).